This T cell receptor beta chain derives from a study of human T cells and chemical hapten exposure. Germline V gene data show CDR1 as MNHEY and CDR2 as SVGAGI. Trimming removed 2 bases from V and 1 base from J, with 2 bases in between. The CDR3 sequence is 12 residues long. Stated time point: patch test 2, 6 weeks after DPC sensitization. The treatment is: therapeutic diphenylcyclopropenone sensitization with weekly scalp DPC. Ahead of applying each patch test, blood was sampled. MiXCR, applied by TCRdb to the RACE reads, yields one record per CDR3 protein. The sample includes about 85,000 distinct CDR3 sequences, roughly 12% of them seen just once.

The receptor comes from a man aged 18 to 30 with alopecia areata. Some clones in this sample may be carry-over from other donors' samples. The chain combines TRBV6-5 with TRBJ1-1; D not resolved. The starting material was whole blood, obtained in connection with sensitization to the hapten diphenylcyclopropenone (DPC). This chain's CDR3 is CASSYRNTEAFF. The CDR3, as DNA: TGTGCCAGCAGTTACCGGAACACTGAAGCTTTCTTT.